This T cell receptor beta chain was captured in a study of regulatory T cells in long-lasting Graves disease. As for the study in general: Newly diagnosed Graves' patients had under 3 months of antithyroid drugs. Study-wide results and limits: There was favoring of TRBV28, TRBJ1-2 and TRBJ2-5 in persistent disease.

Documented time point: newly diagnosed GD, antithyroid drugs for less than 3 months. The TCR library was prepared using RNA isolated from PBMCs. The authors drew approximately 9 milliliters of peripheral blood into EDTA tubes. In its sample, this clonotype was seen a few times. Its antigen is as yet unknown. Relying on iRepertoire HTBI primers and Arm-PCR of CDR3 regions, the team built TCR beta libraries. MiXCR, applied by TCRdb to the multiplex PCR reads, yields one record per CDR3 protein. The table has about 620,000 distinct CDR3 sequences, less than 20% seen once; the top ten hold about 18%. CDR1 and CDR2 (germline): SGHAT, FQNNGV. V dropped 5 bases and J dropped 3 bases, with 20 bases sitting between them. The CDR3 extends over 18 amino acids. The same sample was also used in a study of T cells in Graves' hyperthyroidism and ophthalmopathy.

Here the sequenced sample was peripheral blood mononuclear cells (PBMCs), taken at new diagnosis, from a patient treated with antithyroid drugs. The rearrangement links TRBV11-2 to TRBJ1-6; a possible D gene is TRBD1 (5 bases). The sequence derives from a woman aged 25 to 39 with Graves disease. The CDR3 here is CASSRFRGGVNYNSPLHF. CDR3 sequence (DNA): TGTGCCAGCAGCCGATTCAGAGGAGGGGTAAACTATAATTCACCCCTCCACTTT.